This TCR beta chain was documented in a study of T cell responses to AZD1222 COVID-19 vaccine. Study results and caveats: Reports indicate that nearly half of spike-specific TCRs are directed at unmutated variant regions. Spike-specific TCR repertoires showed rising breadth and depth after two AZD1222 doses. There were repertoire samples only from the period after the peak T cell response. The span of vaccine-associated CD4 TCRs extended across spike, with dominance at 160-218 and 743-854.

TCRdb keeps only in-frame clones here, not all; method: immunoSEQ multiplex PCR. The data show 130,000 or so clones, with about 93% seen just once and roughly 0.96% held by the top ten. Germline V gene data show CDR1 as LGHDT and CDR2 as YNNKEL (reference sequence). This CDR3 is 14 amino acids long. V was pared by 5 bases and J by 0 bases, with 10 bases between. Comments on this clone: The antigen remains unidentified.

The sequencing used peripheral blood, collected on day 0 of AZD1222 vaccination. The receptor was isolated from an adult in good health. The V gene is TRBV3-1 (or the pseudogene TRBV3-2), the J gene TRBJ1-1; D uncertain. The CDR3: CASSLPGMNTEAFF. For the CDR3, the DNA is TGTGCCAGCAGCTTACCGGGGATGAACACTGAAGCTTTCTTT.